This record concerns one T cell receptor (beta chain) sequence. Antigen specificity is unknown. These data are taken from a study of shared clonotypes between healthy human individuals. On the study more broadly: In total, the donors were a couple of women and three men aged 18 to 49. Each donor had three CD4 naive, three CD4 memory, two CD8 naive and one CD8 memory plate. Study results and limitations: Compared with memory subsets, naive subsets generally had larger estimated richness.

Produced via immunoSEQ multiplex PCR; TCRdb's table is partial and in-frame only. The profile shows about 1.5 million clones, 98% of them singletons. This CDR3 is 14 amino acids long. V was pared by 5 bases and J by 3 bases, with 14 bases between. Germline values: CDR1 SGHRS, CDR2 YFSETQ. The specimen sequenced was naive CD4+ T cells sorted from blood. Subset defined: CD45RA+ positively selected. The source is a man younger than 45 in good health. V gene TRBV5-1 combines with J gene TRBJ1-2; the D gene is possibly TRBD1 (6 bases). Here the CDR3 DNA reads TGCGCCAGCAGAAATGACAGGAGCTACTATGGCTACACCTTC. It yields the protein CASRNDRSYYGYTF.